The TCR beta chain described here comes from a study of T-cell reconstitution after alpha-beta-depleted transplantation in children. Unique molecular identifiers featured in how the TCRbeta library was prepared. Via MiXCR, TCRdb re-called the PCR reads, giving one row per CDR3 protein. Here the sample spans about 370,000 distinct CDR3 sequences, roughly 22% being singletons. CDR3 length equals 11 residues. Deletions cut 4 bases from V and 11 bases from J, with 9 bases between. Germline-derived CDR1 and CDR2 are MNHEY and SMNVEV (reference sequence). Here the sequenced sample was PBMCs from the stem cell graft donor, taken from the stem cell graft. This TCR came from a human donor who donated a stem cell graft to a child with acute myeloid leukemia. This chain uses TRBV27 with TRBJ2-1; possible D gene TRBD1, 5 bases. As DNA, the CDR3 is TGTGCCAGCAGTTATGGGGCCCAGCAGTTCTTC. Amino acids: CASSYGAQQFF.